This TCR beta chain emerged from a study of human T cells and chemical hapten exposure. One entry per CDR3 protein results from TCRdb running MiXCR on the RACE reads. The data hold over 85,000 distinct CDR3 sequences, with roughly 8% observed a single time. The length of the CDR3 is 17 residues. Germline loops: CDR1 MGHRA, CDR2 YSYEKL. This clonotype was seen just once. An end of the junction differs from the germline gene, which may be a read error. Sample time point: healthy volunteer bleed at 2 weeks. Researchers extracted total RNA from unfractionated whole blood. Source material: whole blood. The sequence was collected from a female donor in good health. Some clones in this sample may be carry-over from other donors' samples. The V call is TRBV4-1, the J call TRBJ2-3; D unresolved. The CDR3 bases are TGCGCCAGCAGCCAAGAATCCGCTTATTTGGGCACAGATACGCGGTATTTT. It specifies CASSQESAYLGTDTRYF.